This entry features one T cell receptor (beta chain) sequence. This clonotype came up many times. Its specific antigen is unknown. Base qualities are not provided; no much larger clone lies one nucleotide away. The sample originates from a study of response to subunit inactivated influenza vaccine (dated by TCRdb to about 2018). Background for the entire study: The study used deep quantitative T cell receptor repertoire profiling to track responses to a trivalent subunit inactivated influenza vaccine. Here is what the overall study found, with its caveats: According to the authors, only a limited number of new T cells may be recruited by each seasonal influenza vaccination.

The protocol used for the library was RT-PCR. Sequenced using an Illumina HiSeq 2500. TCRdb took the public reads, trimmed them with fastp at Q25, ran MiXCR for clone calling and kept in-frame beta chains. One record per CDR3 amino acid sequence lists the most common genes and DNA. The sample includes some 640,000 distinct CDR3 sequences, with 14% observed a single time. The top ten clones comprise 5.5% to 7% of the sample. The material was PBMCs from blood, obtained less than 15 days before vaccination. The receptor was isolated from a man aged 50-59 years who received an inactivated influenza vaccine. Donor details come from another sample of the same person, matched by shared clones.

The bases are TGTGCCAGCAGCTTTGGCGGACTAGCGGGAGAGTTTGAGTACTTC. The translation is CASSFGGLAGEFEYF. This receptor chain uses TRBV7-2 and TRBJ2-7; TRBD2 fits 13 bases in the junction. The CDR3 runs 15 amino acids, cysteine and phenylalanine included. Only CDR3 DNA is held: 45 bases, read in frame from base 1. The germline V and J ends show losses of 3 bases and 11 bases respectively, and no gene match explains 10 bases of the junction. Per the germline V gene, SGHTA is the CDR1 and FQGNSA is the CDR2.